This TCR beta chain was obtained from a study of shared clonotypes between healthy human individuals. Several immunoSEQ plates received, in even portions, the genomic DNA of each subset. In the original processing: With immunoSEQ giving junction-only sequences and no quality scores, filtering differed. Clones were sequenced by immunoSEQ multiplex PCR, and TCRdb holds only the in-frame ones, with some missing. V, J and clone size were drawn from that table, and D and trimming were deduced from the DNA. The sample gives roughly 500,000 clones, 70% to 80% of which show up once; 13% is in the top ten. Recent vaccinations or acute infections were absent in the healthy HIV-negative adult donors. The V end lost 5 bases, the J end lost 0 bases, and 10 bases lay between the germline ends. Germline V lookup: CDR1 LGHNA, CDR2 YNFKEQ. The CDR3 runs 14 residues.

Input material: PBMCs. This TCR was recovered from a woman aged 40 to 50 in good health. Some clones in this sample may be carry-over from other donors' samples. The V and J genes are TRBV4-2 and TRBJ1-2; D uncertain. The CDR3 loop reads CASSLAASNYGYTF. In DNA, the CDR3 is TGTGCCAGCAGCTTAGCAGCCTCTAACTATGGCTACACCTTC.